One T cell receptor beta chain is described in this entry. The table came from immunoSEQ multiplex PCR; TCRdb's copy has only in-frame clones and leaves some out. Among 70,000 to 95,000 clones, around 80% were seen once, and the ten largest hold around 13%. This record belongs to a study of blood T cell repertoires in COVID-19. The V gene's germline CDR1 is SNHLY and CDR2 FYNNEI. CDR3 length equals 13 residues. Trimming took off 8 bases at V and 0 bases at J, with 10 bases between the two ends. This rearrangement joins TRBV2 to TRBJ1-1; maybe TRBD1 (6 bases). What was sequenced was peripheral blood. The clonotype originates from a human donor in a cohort sampled during active COVID-19. The CDR3 is CASFQGMNTEAFF. The CDR3 coding sequence is TGTGCCAGCTTCCAGGGGATGAACACTGAAGCTTTCTTT.